The sample holds a few counts of the clone carrying this T cell receptor beta chain. This sample was included in a study of blood T cells in healthy people across ages. Peripheral blood was drawn, approximately 9.4 milliliters per donor. Together with a sample-barcoded 5' primer, a J-beta primer mix was included in a second PCR lasting about 7 to 12 cycles. TCRdb passed the 5' RACE reads through MiXCR, listing each CDR3 protein once. The table shows hundreds of thousands of distinct CDR3 sequences, with about 55% occurring only once. The CDR3 covers 15 residues. Trimming removed 2 bases from V and 5 bases from J, with 15 bases in between. CDR1 is MGHDK and CDR2 is SYGVNS in the germline V gene.

Specimen: blood. The TCR originated in an elderly man in good health. The chain uses TRBV25-1 and TRBJ1-1, with D possibly matching TRBD1 (5 bases). DNA for the CDR3: TGTGCCAGCAGTGAAGGGATAGGGGCCGGTACTGAAGCTTTCTTT. It codes for CASSEGIGAGTEAFF.